This T cell receptor (beta chain) emerged from a study of blood T cells in healthy people across ages. Study findings and constraints: Diversity was estimated from one million T cells, and these estimates were considered underestimates.

For this clonotype: Its target is not known.

Primers used in a second PCR of roughly 6 to 12 cycles were a sample-barcoded 5' primer and a J-beta primer mix. Each cDNA molecule, via a template-switch adaptor with 12 random nucleotides, was tagged. TCRdb re-derived calls from the 5' RACE reads in MiXCR, one entry per CDR3 protein. This table has about 1.1 million distinct CDR3 sequences, 35% to 40% appearing once. The sequenced sample was blood. The receptor's source is a young man in good health.

CDR3 protein: CASSLHSPNLWSPLHF. CDR3 bases: TGTGCCAGCAGCCTCCATAGCCCTAACCTATGGTCACCCCTCCACTTT. The rearrangement joins TRBV7-2 to TRBJ1-6; D is unresolved. Trimming cost V 5 bases and J 10 bases, with 21 bases left between them. Germline CDR1 SGHTA, CDR2 FQGNSA. The CDR3 runs to 16 residues.